The clone carrying this TCR beta chain was seen just once. What it recognizes is unknown. Profiled with immunoSEQ multiplex PCR; TCRdb holds only in-frame clones, not every one. The sample records about 21,000 clones, 85% being singletons. Germline loops: CDR1 KGHSH, CDR2 LQKENI. This CDR3 has 12 residues. Deletions cut 3 bases from V and 6 bases from J, with 5 bases between. The data are from a study of T cells in localized non-small cell lung cancer. Study results and limitations: Tumor trailed uninvolved adjacent lung in T cell clonality, which peaked there. Increased T cell density in blood showed an association with longer overall survival. Of the top 100 tumor clones, median around 62 were in adjacent lung, 25 to 35 among its top 100.

The V and J genes are TRBV18 and TRBJ2-2; D unclear. The sequenced sample was PBMCs, obtained before any cancer treatment. The origin of this receptor is a woman aged 35-75 years with stage II squamous cell lung carcinoma. The CDR3 reads CASSPGPGELFF. Written as DNA, the CDR3 is TGTGCCAGCTCACCCGGGCCCGGGGAGCTGTTTTTT.